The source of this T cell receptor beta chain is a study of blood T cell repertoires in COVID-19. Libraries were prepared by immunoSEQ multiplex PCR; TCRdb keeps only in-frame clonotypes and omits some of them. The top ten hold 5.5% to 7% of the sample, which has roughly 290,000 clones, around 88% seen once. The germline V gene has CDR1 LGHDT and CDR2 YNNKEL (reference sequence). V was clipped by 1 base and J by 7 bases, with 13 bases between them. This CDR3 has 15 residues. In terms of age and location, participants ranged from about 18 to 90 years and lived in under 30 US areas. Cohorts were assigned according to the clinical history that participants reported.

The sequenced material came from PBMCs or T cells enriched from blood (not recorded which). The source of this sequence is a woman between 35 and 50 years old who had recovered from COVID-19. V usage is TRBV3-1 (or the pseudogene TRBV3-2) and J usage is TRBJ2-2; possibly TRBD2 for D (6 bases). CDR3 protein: CASSQAPGSGGELFF. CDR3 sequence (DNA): TGTGCCAGCAGCCAAGCCCCCGGTAGCGGCGGGGAGCTGTTTTTT.